The 5 T cell receptor beta chains given below trace back to one sample, sequenced in a study of T cells in Graves' hyperthyroidism and ophthalmopathy. RNA transcripts gave rise to amplified TCR beta CDR3 regions. Primed by the HTBI set, a first-round RT-PCR was run on the TCR CDR3. TCRdb passed the multiplex PCR reads through MiXCR, listing each CDR3 protein once. The sample contains 250,000 or so distinct CDR3 sequences, about 17% of which appear only once. The sample taken for sequencing was blood. These receptors were collected from a woman younger than 35 with Graves' ophthalmopathy.

This clonotype appeared many times. This rearrangement joins TRBV7-3 to TRBJ1-1, with D uncertain. Trimming cost V 3 bases and J 0 bases, with 14 bases left between them. The CDR3 spans 16 residues. The germline CDR1 and CDR2 sequences are SGHTA and FQGTGA. The CDR3 loop reads CASSFSPRGLNTEAFF. In DNA form, the CDR3 reads TGTGCCAGCAGCTTTAGTCCGAGAGGGTTGAACACTGAAGCTTTCTTT.

This clonotype was counted between two and nine times. A much more abundant neighbour one base away suggests this may be a read error. The chain has TRBV2 and TRBJ1-1; D is possibly TRBD1 (5 bases). V was cut by 6 bases and J by 8 bases, with 19 bases left in between. This CDR3 has 14 amino acids. From germline, CDR1 is SNHLY and CDR2 FYNNEI. The CDR3 reads CASRRGARAREAFF. In nucleotides, the CDR3 is TGTGCCAGCAGGCGAGGGGCCCGGGCCAGAGAAGCTTTCTTT.

This clonotype was seen a few times. This chain uses TRBV9 with TRBJ2-1; 13 positions match TRBD2. The CDR3 is 17 amino acids. CDR1 is SGDLS and CDR2 is YYNGEE in the germline V gene. Losses at the gene ends were 3 bases for V and 6 bases for J; bases not matched to a gene: 9. CDR3 sequence (DNA): TGTGCCAGCAGCGCCAGGACTAGCGGGGGATTAGCCAATGAGCAGTTCTTC. This sequence encodes CASSARTSGGLANEQFF.

This sequence joins TRBV10-3 and TRBJ2-7, with TRBD1 matching 9 bases. CDR1 is ENHRY and CDR2 is SYGVKD in the germline V gene. J lost 3 bases, V lost 0 bases, and 6 bases had no gene match. CDR3 size: 16 residues. CDR3 loop: CAISESWGQGLYEQYF. CDR3 nucleotide sequence: TGTGCCATCAGTGAGTCGTGGGGACAGGGCCTCTACGAGCAGTACTTC.

This clonotype came up many times. The chain carries TRBV6-2 or TRBV6-3 and TRBJ2-1; D tentatively fits TRBD1 or TRBD2 (5 bases each). Germline lookup yields CDR1 MNHEY and CDR2 SVGEGT. V was cut by 7 bases and J by 7 bases, with 14 bases left in between. This CDR3 spans 13 amino acids. CDR3 nucleotides: TGTGCCAGCACCCTCCGGGGCGGGAATGAGCAGTTCTTC. Translating gives CASTLRGGNEQFF.